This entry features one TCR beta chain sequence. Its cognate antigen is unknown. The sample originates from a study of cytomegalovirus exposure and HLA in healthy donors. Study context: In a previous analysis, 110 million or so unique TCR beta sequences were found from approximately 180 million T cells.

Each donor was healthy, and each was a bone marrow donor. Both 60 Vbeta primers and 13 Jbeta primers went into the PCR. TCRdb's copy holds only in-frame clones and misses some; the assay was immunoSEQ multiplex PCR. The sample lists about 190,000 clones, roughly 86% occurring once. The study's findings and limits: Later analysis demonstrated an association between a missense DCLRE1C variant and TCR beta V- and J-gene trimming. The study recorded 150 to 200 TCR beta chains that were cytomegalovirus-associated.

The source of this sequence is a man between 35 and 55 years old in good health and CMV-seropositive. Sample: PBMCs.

In DNA, the CDR3 is TGTGCCAGCAGCCGGGACAGGGAGAACATTCAGTACTTC. Translation gives CASSRDRENIQYF. The rearrangement joins TRBV7-3 to TRBJ2-4; 9 bases are a match to TRBD1. Germline V gene data show CDR1 as SGHTA and CDR2 as FQGTGA. CDR3 length: 13 amino acids. With V trimmed by 5 bases and J by 7 bases, 3 bases remained unmatched. The whole variable domain, filled in from reference TRBV7-3 and TRBJ2-4, reads GAGVSQTPSNKVTEKGKYVELRCDPISGHTALYWYRQSLGQGPEFLIYFQGTGAADDSGLPNDRFFAVRPEGSVSTLKIQRTERGDSAVYLCASSRDRENIQYFGAGTRLSVL.